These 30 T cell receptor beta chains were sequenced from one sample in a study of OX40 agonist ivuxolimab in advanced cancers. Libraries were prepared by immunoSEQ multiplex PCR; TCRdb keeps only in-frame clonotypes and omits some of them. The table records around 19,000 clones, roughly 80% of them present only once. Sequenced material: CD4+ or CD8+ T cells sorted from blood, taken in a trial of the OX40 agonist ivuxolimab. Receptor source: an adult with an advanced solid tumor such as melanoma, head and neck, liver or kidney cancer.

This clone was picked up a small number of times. CDR3 DNA: TGTGCCAGCAGCACGCCGGGACACTTTTGGGGCTACACCTTC. It codes for CASSTPGHFWGYTF. The chain recombines TRBV7-2 with TRBJ1-2, with TRBD1 as a possible D gene (6 bases). The ends were cut back, 5 bases at V and 8 bases at J, with 18 bases in the middle. The CDR3 consists of 14 residues. Germline-derived CDR1 and CDR2 are SGHTA and FQGNSA.

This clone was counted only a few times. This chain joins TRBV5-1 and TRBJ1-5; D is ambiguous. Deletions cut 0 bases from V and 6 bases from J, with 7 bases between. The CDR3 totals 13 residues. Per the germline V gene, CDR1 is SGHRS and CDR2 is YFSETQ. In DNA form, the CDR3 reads TGCGCCAGCAGCTTGGGAGGTAGTCAGCCCCAGCATTTT. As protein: CASSLGGSQPQHF.

CDR3 protein: CASSLSGRFYEQYF. The CDR3 DNA reads TGTGCCAGCAGCTTAAGCGGGAGGTTCTACGAGCAGTACTTC. This chain joins TRBV5-4 and TRBJ2-7; 9 nucleotides match TRBD2. The germline V gene encodes CDR1 SGHNT and CDR2 YYREEE (reference sequence). J was trimmed by 3 bases and V by 2 bases; bases with no gene match: 3. The CDR3 spans 14 residues.

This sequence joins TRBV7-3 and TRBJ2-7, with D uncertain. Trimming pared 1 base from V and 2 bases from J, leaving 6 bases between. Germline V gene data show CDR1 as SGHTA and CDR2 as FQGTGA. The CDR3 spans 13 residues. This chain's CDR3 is CASSLKPPYEQYF. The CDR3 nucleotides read TGTGCCAGCAGCTTAAAGCCCCCCTACGAGCAGTACTTC.

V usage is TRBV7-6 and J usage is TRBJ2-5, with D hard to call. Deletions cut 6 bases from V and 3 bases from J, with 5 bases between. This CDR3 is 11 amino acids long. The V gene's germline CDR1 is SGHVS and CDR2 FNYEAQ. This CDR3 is CASSSEETQYF. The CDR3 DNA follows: TGTGCCAGCAGTTCAGAAGAGACCCAGTACTTC.

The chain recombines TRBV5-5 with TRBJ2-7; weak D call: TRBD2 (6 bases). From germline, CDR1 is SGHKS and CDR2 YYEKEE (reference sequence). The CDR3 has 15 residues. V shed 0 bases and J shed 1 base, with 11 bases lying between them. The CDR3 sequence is CASSLDWGGSYEQYF. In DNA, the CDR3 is TGTGCCAGCAGCTTGGATTGGGGAGGATCCTACGAGCAGTACTTC.

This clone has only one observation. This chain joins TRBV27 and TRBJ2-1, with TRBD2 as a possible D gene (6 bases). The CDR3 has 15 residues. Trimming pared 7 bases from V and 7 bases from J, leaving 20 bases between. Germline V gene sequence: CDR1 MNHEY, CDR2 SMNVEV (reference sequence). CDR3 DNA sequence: TGTGCCAGCACCCCGGGACTGAACCCTAATAATGAGCAGTTCTTC. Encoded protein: CASTPGLNPNNEQFF.

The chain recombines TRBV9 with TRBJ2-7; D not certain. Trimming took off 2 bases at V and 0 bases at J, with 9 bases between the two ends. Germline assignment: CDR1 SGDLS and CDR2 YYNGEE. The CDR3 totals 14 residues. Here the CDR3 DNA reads TGTGCCAGCAGCGTTTCGGCGAGCTCCTACGAGCAGTACTTC. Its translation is CASSVSASSYEQYF. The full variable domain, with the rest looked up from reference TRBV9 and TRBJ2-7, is DSGVTQTPKHLITATGQRVTLRCSPRSGDLSVYWYQQSLDQGLQFLIQYYNGEERAKGNILERFSAQQFPDLHSELNLSSLELGDSALYFCASSVSASSYEQYFGPGTRLTVT.

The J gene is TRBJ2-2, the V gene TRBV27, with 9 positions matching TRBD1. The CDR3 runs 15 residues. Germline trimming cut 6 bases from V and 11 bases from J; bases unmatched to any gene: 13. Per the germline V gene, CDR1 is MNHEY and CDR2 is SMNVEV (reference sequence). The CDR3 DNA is TGTGCCAGCAGCAACCCGGGACAGGGCTTAAGAGAGCTGTTTTTT. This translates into CASSNPGQGLRELFF.

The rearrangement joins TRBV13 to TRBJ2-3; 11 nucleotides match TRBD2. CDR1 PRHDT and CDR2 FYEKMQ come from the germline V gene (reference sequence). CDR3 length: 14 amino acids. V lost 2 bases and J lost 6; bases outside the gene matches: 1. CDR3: CASSLWTSGDTQYF. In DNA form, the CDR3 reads TGTGCCAGCAGCTTATGGACTAGCGGGGATACGCAGTATTTT.

The CDR3 reads CASSPGTNEKLFF. CDR3 DNA sequence: TGTGCCAGCAGTCCCGGGACTAATGAAAAACTGTTTTTT. The V call is TRBV25-1, the J call TRBJ1-4, with no clear D. The CDR3 is made up of 13 amino acids. The V end was cut by 5 bases, the J end by 2 bases, with 6 bases between. CDR1 and CDR2 (germline): MGHDK, SYGVNS.

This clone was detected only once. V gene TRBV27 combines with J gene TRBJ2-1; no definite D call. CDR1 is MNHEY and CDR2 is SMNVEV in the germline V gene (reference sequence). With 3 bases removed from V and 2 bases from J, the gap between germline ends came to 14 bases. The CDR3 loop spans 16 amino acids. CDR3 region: CASSLVSTNPYNEQFF. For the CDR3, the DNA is TGTGCCAGCAGTTTGGTCTCGACAAACCCCTACAATGAGCAGTTCTTC.

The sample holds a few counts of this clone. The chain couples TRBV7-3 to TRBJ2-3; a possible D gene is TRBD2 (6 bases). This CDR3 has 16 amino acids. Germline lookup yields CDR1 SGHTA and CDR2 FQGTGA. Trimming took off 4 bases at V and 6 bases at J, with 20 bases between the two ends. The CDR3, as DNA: TGTGCCAGCAGCTCCGCCGGGCTCGGGGGAGACGATACGCAGTATTTT. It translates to CASSSAGLGGDDTQYF. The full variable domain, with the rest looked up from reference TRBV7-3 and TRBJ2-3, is GAGVSQTPSNKVTEKGKYVELRCDPISGHTALYWYRQSLGQGPEFLIYFQGTGAADDSGLPNDRFFAVRPEGSVSTLKIQRTERGDSAVYLCASSSAGLGGDDTQYFGPGTRLTVL.

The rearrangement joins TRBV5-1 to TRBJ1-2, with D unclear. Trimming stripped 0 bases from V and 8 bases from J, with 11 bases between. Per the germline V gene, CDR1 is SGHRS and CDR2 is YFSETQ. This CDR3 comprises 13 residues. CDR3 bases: TGCGCCAGCAGCTTGGATTTTTCACAAGGCTACACCTTC. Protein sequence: CASSLDFSQGYTF.

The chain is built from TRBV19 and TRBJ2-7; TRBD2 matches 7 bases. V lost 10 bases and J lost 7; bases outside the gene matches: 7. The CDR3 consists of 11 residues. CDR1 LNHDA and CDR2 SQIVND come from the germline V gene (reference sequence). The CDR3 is CATTGGGEQYF. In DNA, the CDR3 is TGTGCCACAACGGGGGGTGGGGAGCAGTACTTC.

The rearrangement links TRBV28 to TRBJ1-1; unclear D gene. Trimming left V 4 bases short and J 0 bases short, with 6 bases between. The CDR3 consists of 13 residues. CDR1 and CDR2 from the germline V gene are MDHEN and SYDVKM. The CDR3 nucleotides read TGTGCCAGCAGTTCCGGACTGAACACTGAAGCTTTCTTT. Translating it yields CASSSGLNTEAFF.

The chain's CDR3 is CASNGPATNEKLFF. The CDR3 nucleotides read TGTGCCAGTAACGGCCCAGCAACTAATGAAAAACTGTTTTTT. This chain links TRBV19 with TRBJ1-4; D unclear. The length of the CDR3 is 14 residues. The germline V gene encodes CDR1 LNHDA and CDR2 SQIVND (reference sequence). V was trimmed by 7 bases and J by 0 bases, leaving 9 bases between them.

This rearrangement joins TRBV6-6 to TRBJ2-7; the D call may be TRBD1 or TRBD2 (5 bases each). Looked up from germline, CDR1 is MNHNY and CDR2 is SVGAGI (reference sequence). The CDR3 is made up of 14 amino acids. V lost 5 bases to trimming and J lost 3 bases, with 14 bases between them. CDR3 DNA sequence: TGTGCCAGCAGTACAATCGGGACCGACTACGAGCAGTACTTC. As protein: CASSTIGTDYEQYF.

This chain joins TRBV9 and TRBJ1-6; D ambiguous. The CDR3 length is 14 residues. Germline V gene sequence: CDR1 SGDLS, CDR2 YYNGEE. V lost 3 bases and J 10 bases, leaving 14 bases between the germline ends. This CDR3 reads CASSAAGFGSPLHF. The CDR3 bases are TGTGCCAGCAGCGCGGCGGGGTTTGGGTCACCCCTCCACTTT.

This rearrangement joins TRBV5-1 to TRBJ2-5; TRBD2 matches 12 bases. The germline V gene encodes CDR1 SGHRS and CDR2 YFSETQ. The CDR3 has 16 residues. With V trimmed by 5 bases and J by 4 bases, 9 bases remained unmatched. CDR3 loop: CASRYGLAGLLETQYF. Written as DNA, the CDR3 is TGCGCCAGCAGATACGGACTAGCGGGGCTCCTAGAGACCCAGTACTTC.

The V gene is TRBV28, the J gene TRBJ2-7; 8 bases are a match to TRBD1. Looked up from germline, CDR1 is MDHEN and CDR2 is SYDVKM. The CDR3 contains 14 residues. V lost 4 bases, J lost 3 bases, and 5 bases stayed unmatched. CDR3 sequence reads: CASSSRDRIYEQYF. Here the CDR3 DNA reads TGTGCCAGCAGTTCCCGGGACAGGATCTACGAGCAGTACTTC.

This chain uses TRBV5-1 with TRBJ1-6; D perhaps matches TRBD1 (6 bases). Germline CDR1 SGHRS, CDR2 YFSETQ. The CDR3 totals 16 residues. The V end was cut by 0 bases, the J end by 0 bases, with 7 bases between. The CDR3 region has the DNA TGCGCCAGCAGCTTGGCGGGGGCCTCCTATAATTCACCCCTCCACTTT. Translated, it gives CASSLAGASYNSPLHF.

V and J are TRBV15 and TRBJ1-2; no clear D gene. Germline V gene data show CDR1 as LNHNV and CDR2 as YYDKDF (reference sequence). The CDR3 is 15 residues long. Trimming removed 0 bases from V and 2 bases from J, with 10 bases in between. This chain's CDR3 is CATSRDGPINYGYTF. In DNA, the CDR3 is TGTGCCACCAGCAGAGATGGCCCGATCAACTATGGCTACACCTTC.

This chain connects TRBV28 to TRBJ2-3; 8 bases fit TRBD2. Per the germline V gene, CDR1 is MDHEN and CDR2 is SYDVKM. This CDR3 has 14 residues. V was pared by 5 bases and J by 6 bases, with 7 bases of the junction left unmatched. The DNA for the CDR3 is TGTGCCAGCAGTCCACCGGGAGGGGGGGATACGCAGTATTTT. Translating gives CASSPPGGGDTQYF.

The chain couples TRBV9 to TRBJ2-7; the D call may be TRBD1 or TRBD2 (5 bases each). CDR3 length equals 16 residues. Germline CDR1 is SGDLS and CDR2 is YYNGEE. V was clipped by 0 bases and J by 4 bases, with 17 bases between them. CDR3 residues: CASSVGSWDLTYEQYF. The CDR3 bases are TGTGCCAGCAGCGTAGGGAGTTGGGACCTGACTTACGAGCAGTACTTC.

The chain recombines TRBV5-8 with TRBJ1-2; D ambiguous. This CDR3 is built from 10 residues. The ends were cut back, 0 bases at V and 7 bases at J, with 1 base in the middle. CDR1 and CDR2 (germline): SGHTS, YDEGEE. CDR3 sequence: CASSLGGYTF. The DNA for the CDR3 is TGTGCCAGCAGCTTGGGTGGCTACACCTTC.

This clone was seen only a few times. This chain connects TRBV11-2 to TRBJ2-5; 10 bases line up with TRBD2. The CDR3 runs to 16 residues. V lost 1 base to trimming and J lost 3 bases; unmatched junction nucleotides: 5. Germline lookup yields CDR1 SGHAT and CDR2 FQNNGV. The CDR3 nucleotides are TGTGCCAGCAGCTTAGGCCAGCTAGCGGGGGAAGAGACCCAGTACTTC. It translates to CASSLGQLAGEETQYF.

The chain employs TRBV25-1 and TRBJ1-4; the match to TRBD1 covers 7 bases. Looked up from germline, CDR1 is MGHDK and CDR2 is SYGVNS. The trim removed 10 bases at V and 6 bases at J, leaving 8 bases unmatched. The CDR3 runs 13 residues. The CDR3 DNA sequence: TGTGCCACCGCGCAGGGGGAACATGAAAAACTGTTTTTT. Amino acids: CATAQGEHEKLFF.

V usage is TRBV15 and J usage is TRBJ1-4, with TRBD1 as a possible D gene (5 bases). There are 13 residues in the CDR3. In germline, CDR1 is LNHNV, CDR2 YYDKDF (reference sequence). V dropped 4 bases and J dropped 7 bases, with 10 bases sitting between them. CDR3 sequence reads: CATSMDKGEKLFF. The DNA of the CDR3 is TGTGCCACCAGCATGGACAAGGGTGAAAAACTGTTTTTT.

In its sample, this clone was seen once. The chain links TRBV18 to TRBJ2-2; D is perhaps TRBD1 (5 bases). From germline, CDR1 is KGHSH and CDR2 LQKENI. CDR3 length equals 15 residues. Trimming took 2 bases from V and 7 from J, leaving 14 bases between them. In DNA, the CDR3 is TGTGCCAGCTCACCAGGGCAGGGAAGTCACGGGGAGCTGTTTTTT. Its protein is CASSPGQGSHGELFF.